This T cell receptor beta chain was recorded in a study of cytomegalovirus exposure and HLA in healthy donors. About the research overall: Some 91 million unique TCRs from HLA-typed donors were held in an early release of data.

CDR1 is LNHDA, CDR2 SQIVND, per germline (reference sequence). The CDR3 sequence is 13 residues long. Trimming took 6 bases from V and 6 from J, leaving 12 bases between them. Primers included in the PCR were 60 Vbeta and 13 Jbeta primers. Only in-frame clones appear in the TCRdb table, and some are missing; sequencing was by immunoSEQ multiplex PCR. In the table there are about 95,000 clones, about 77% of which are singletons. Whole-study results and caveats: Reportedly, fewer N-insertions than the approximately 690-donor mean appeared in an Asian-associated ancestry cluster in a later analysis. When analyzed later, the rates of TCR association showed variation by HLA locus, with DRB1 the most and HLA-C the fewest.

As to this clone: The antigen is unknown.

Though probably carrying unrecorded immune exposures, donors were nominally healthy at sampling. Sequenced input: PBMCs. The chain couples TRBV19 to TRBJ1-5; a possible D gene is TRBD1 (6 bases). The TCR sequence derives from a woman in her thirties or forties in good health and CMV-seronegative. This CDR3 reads CASRKQGSQPQHF. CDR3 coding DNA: TGTGCCAGTAGGAAACAGGGTAGTCAGCCCCAGCATTTT.